Shown below are 22 T cell receptor beta chains from a single sample sequenced in a study of glioma-infiltrating T cells. The iRepertoire nested amplicon-rescue multiplex PCR amplified TCR alpha and beta CDR3s from RNA. TCRdb processed the multiplex PCR reads anew with MiXCR; each CDR3 protein has one entry. The table records roughly 130,000 distinct CDR3 sequences, 24% of them present only once. The sample consisted of glioma tissue, nonneoplastic brain tissue, or PBMCs (not recorded which). These receptors all come from a human donor with low-grade glioma or glioblastoma, undergoing nonglioma brain surgery, or in good health (not recorded which).

About this clonotype: This clone may be a read error of a much larger clone one base away. The J gene is TRBJ1-3, the V gene TRBV20-1; the D gene is possibly TRBD1 (6 bases). The CDR3 consists of 14 residues. Germline V gene lookup returns CDR1 DFQATT and CDR2 SNEGSKA (reference sequence). The CDR3 DNA sequence: TGCAGTGCTCCCACGACAGGCTCTGGAAACATCATATATTTT. This gives the protein CSAPTTGSGNIIYF.

This clonotype came up a few times. This chain uses TRBV10-3 with TRBJ2-3; D not resolved. Looked up from germline, CDR1 is ENHRY and CDR2 is SYGVKD. V was trimmed by 7 bases and J by 0 bases, leaving 11 bases between them. The CDR3 runs to 14 residues. The CDR3 protein is CAITPQDSTDTQYF. The CDR3 coding sequence is TGTGCCATCACCCCCCAGGACAGCACAGATACGCAGTATTTT.

On this clonotype itself: A single base separates this from a much larger clone, so it may be a read error. The rearrangement links TRBV20-1 to TRBJ2-1; a possible D gene is TRBD2 (5 bases). The CDR3 spans 12 residues. CDR1 is DFQATT, CDR2 SNEGSKA, per germline (reference sequence). CDR3 coding DNA: TGCAGACCGAAGAGGGCCTACAATGAGCAGTTCTTC. This encodes CRPKRAYNEQFF.

This clonotype came up many times. This sequence joins TRBV6-1 and TRBJ2-1; 9 bases align to TRBD2. V dropped 4 bases and J dropped 9; count of bases not matched to a gene: 7. This CDR3 has 14 amino acids. Germline V gene sequence: CDR1 MNHNS, CDR2 SASEGT. DNA for the CDR3: TGTGCCAGCAGTGCGGGACTAGCTGGTGGTGAGCAGTTCTTC. Protein: CASSAGLAGGEQFF.

Remarks on this clonotype: Germline and junction disagree at one end, which may indicate a read error. The V call is TRBV6-2 or TRBV6-3, the J call TRBJ2-1; 7 bases fit TRBD2. The CDR3 has 13 residues. Germline CDR1 reads MNHEY; CDR2 reads SVGEGT. The CDR3 here is CAISLPGRGEQFF. The CDR3 bases are TGTGCCATCAGTCTACCTGGGCGGGGGGAGCAGTTCTTC.

There are many counts of this clonotype. The V and J genes are TRBV28 and TRBJ1-1; 9 bases agree with TRBD1. CDR1 and CDR2 (germline): MDHEN, SYDVKM. The length of the CDR3 is 14 residues. V was pared by 6 bases and J by 7 bases, with 9 bases of the junction left unmatched. The CDR3 region has the DNA TGTGCCAGCAGGACTGGACAGGGGCCGCGTGAAGCTTTCTTT. Translating gives CASRTGQGPREAFF.

This clonotype has just a few counts. V is TRBV10-3 and J is TRBJ2-7; D might be TRBD2 (6 bases). Between the trimmed V and J ends, which lost 7 bases and 2 bases, there was a span of 12 bases. This CDR3 comprises 13 residues. Germline values: CDR1 ENHRY, CDR2 SYGVKD. The DNA for the CDR3 is TGTGCCATCATCCGGGACTCAGCCTACGAGCAGTACGTC. Translation gives CAIIRDSAYEQYV.

The J gene is TRBJ2-5, the V gene TRBV4-1; 8 bases align to TRBD1. Germline CDR1 reads MGHRA; CDR2 reads YSYEKL. The junction had 15 bases not matched to a gene; V was cut back by 0 bases and J by 6 bases. The CDR3 spans 18 residues. The CDR3 loop is CASSQDLIGQGSKKTQYF. CDR3 DNA: TGCGCCAGCAGCCAAGATCTAATAGGACAGGGTAGTAAAAAGACCCAGTACTTC.

This clonotype has more than one count but fewer than ten. V usage is TRBV2 and J usage is TRBJ1-5, with D unresolved. V lost 5 bases, J lost 5 bases, and 10 bases lay in between. There are 13 residues in the CDR3. Germline CDR1 reads SNHLY; CDR2 reads FYNNEI. As DNA, the CDR3 is TGTGCCAGCAGTCCCACATCTTATCAGCCCCAGCATTTT. As protein: CASSPTSYQPQHF. Filled out from reference TRBV2 and TRBJ1-5, the complete variable domain reads EPEVTQTPSHQVTQMGQEVILRCVPISNHLYFYWYRQILGQKVEFLVSFYNNEISEKSEIFDDQFSVERPDGSNFTLKIRSTKLEDSAMYFCASSPTSYQPQHFGDGTRLSIL.

Ten or more counts support this clonotype. The chain has TRBV15 and TRBJ1-3, with 8 bases that match TRBD1. Trimming removed 2 bases from V and 0 bases from J; junction bases left unmatched: 3. The germline CDR1 and CDR2 sequences are LNHNV and YYDKDF (reference sequence). The CDR3 totals 16 residues. CDR3 protein: CATSRRGTGSGNTIYF. CDR3 nucleotide sequence: TGTGCCACCAGCAGACGAGGGACAGGCTCTGGAAACACCATATATTTT. Full variable domain (rest looked up from reference TRBV15 and TRBJ1-3): DAMVIQNPRYQVTQFGKPVTLSCSQTLNHNVMYWYQQKSSQAPKLLFHYYDKDFNNEADTPDNFQSRRPNTSFCFLDIRSPGLGDTAMYLCATSRRGTGSGNTIYFGEGSWLTVV.

This clonotype has just a few counts. CDR3 coding DNA: TGTGCCAGCAGCCCCCCGGGGGATACTAGATACAATGAGCAGTTCTTC. This sequence encodes CASSPPGDTRYNEQFF. The chain joins TRBV11-2 to TRBJ2-1; D may be TRBD2 (6 bases). The length of the CDR3 is 16 residues. Germline V gene data show CDR1 as SGHAT and CDR2 as FQNNGV. V dropped 5 bases and J dropped 4 bases, with 18 bases sitting between them.

The chain joins TRBV19 to TRBJ2-5; TRBD1 matches 10 bases. CDR1 and CDR2 from the germline V gene are LNHDA and SQIVND (reference sequence). This CDR3 comprises 18 residues. Trimming at V came to 5 bases and at J to 1 base, leaving 13 bases not matched to a gene. The DNA of the CDR3 is TGTGCCAGTAGTTCGAGACCGGGACAGGGGACAATCCAAGAGACCCAGTACTTC. Protein: CASSSRPGQGTIQETQYF.

This clonotype was recorded a few times. The J gene is TRBJ2-2, the V gene TRBV14, with 13 bases that match TRBD2. This CDR3 has 19 residues. CDR1 SGHDN and CDR2 FVKESK come from the germline V gene. V shed 1 base and J 7 bases; nucleotides not matched to a gene: 12. CDR3 in amino acids: CASSQVIRGLAGTVGELFF. CDR3 in DNA: TGTGCCAGCAGCCAAGTGATCAGGGGACTAGCGGGGACTGTCGGGGAGCTGTTTTTT. The variable domain in full, completed from reference TRBV14 and TRBJ2-2, reads EAGVTQFPSHSVIEKGQTVTLRCDPISGHDNLYWYRRVMGKEIKFLLHFVKESKQDESGMPNNRFLAERTGGTYSTLKVQPAELEDSGVYFCASSQVIRGLAGTVGELFFGEGSRLTVL.

The chain combines TRBV5-1 with TRBJ1-6, with TRBD1 as a possible D gene (6 bases). The V and J ends lost 4 bases and 5 bases respectively, with 16 bases between them. This CDR3 is 16 amino acids long. The germline V gene encodes CDR1 SGHRS and CDR2 YFSETQ. CDR3 sequence: CASSPEVGQDNSPLHF. The CDR3 DNA sequence: TGCGCCAGCAGCCCAGAGGTGGGACAAGATAATTCACCCCTCCACTTT.

The chain recombines TRBV11-2 with TRBJ1-2; unclear D gene. V was cut by 6 bases and J by 7 bases, with 21 bases left in between. This CDR3 comprises 15 residues. Germline CDR1 is SGHAT and CDR2 is FQNNGV. This CDR3 is CASSHPGEGRGGYTF. The CDR3, as DNA: TGTGCCAGCAGTCATCCCGGAGAGGGCCGAGGTGGCTACACCTTC.

This rearrangement joins TRBV7-3 to TRBJ1-6; D not resolved. CDR1 and CDR2 (germline): SGHTA, FQGTGA. The CDR3 extends over 13 amino acids. Trimming shortened V by 3 bases and J by 4 bases, and 4 bases separated the two germline ends. This chain's CDR3 is CASSFNYNSPLHF. CDR3 in DNA: TGTGCCAGCAGCTTCAATTATAATTCACCCCTCCACTTT.

The rearrangement joins TRBV10-3 to TRBJ1-5; D call uncertain. The CDR3 is 13 amino acids. V lost 3 bases to trimming and J lost 5 bases, with 8 bases between them. Germline values: CDR1 ENHRY, CDR2 SYGVKD. The CDR3 sequence: CAISEIRDQPQHF. CDR3 DNA: TGTGCCATCAGTGAAATTCGGGATCAGCCCCAGCATTTT.

This clonotype appeared many times. The V gene is TRBV27, the J gene TRBJ1-1, with D uncertain. Germline V gene sequence: CDR1 MNHEY, CDR2 SMNVEV (reference sequence). Trimming pared 8 bases from V and 1 base from J, leaving 17 bases between. The CDR3 spans 15 residues. This CDR3 is CASHPGVDPNTEAFF. CDR3 sequence (DNA): TGTGCCAGCCACCCCGGTGTAGACCCGAACACTGAAGCTTTCTTT.

This clonotype was seen repeatedly, ten times or more. The J gene is TRBJ2-7, the V gene TRBV28; 7 bases match TRBD1. This CDR3 is 14 amino acids long. Germline assignment: CDR1 MDHEN and CDR2 SYDVKM. Trimming cost V 6 bases and J 6 bases; bases outside gene matches: 11. The CDR3 nucleotides read TGTGCCAGCAGGCTCGGGACAGACGTTGGCGAGCAGTACGTC. Its translation: CASRLGTDVGEQYV.

Only a few counts were recorded for this clonotype. The gene calls are TRBV5-4 and TRBJ1-3; tentative D call: TRBD1 (5 bases). From germline, CDR1 is SGHNT and CDR2 YYREEE (reference sequence). Trimming left V 0 bases short and J 2 bases short, with 12 bases between. The CDR3 consists of 16 residues. This chain's CDR3 is CASSLGQGLAGNTIYF. The DNA of the CDR3 is TGTGCCAGCAGCTTGGGCCAGGGTCTCGCTGGAAACACCATATATTTT.

The rearrangement links TRBV12-3 or TRBV12-4 to TRBJ2-3; 8 bases are a match to TRBD2. V lost 5 bases and J lost 6; bases outside the gene matches: 16. The CDR3 runs 17 residues. CDR3 DNA: TGTGCCAGCAGTGCGTGGTCGGCGGGGGGCCTCACGGATACGCAGTATTTT. Residues: CASSAWSAGGLTDTQYF.

This clonotype was observed a handful of times. The CDR3 region has the DNA TGTGCCAGCAGCTTATCCCGTAGCACAGATACGCAGTATTTT. Protein: CASSLSRSTDTQYF. This chain uses TRBV7-3 with TRBJ2-3; no firm D call. CDR3 length: 14 amino acids. With 2 bases removed from V and 0 bases from J, the gap between germline ends came to 6 bases. CDR1 is SGHTA, CDR2 FQGTGA, per germline.